Presented here are 5 T cell receptor beta chains from one specimen sequenced in a study of T cells after yellow fever vaccination (dated by TCRdb to between 2019 and 2020). Libraries were made using 5' RACE. Reads for this sample came from an Illumina HiSeq 2500. Using fastp at Q25 and MiXCR, TCRdb reprocessed the public reads and kept productive beta chains. When rows share a CDR3 protein, they turn into one entry using the most common DNA and genes. Across this sample there are a few hundred thousand distinct CDR3 sequences, with roughly a sixth seen only once. The ten most abundant clones make up approximately 15% of the sample. The sample's treatment or condition label, in plain terms: live attenuated yellow fever vaccine strain. Sequencing used PBMCs, obtained 5 days after the first yellow fever vaccination. These receptors all come from a man between 18 and 29 years old who received the YFV17D yellow fever vaccine.

V usage is TRBV5-4 and J usage is TRBJ1-2; TRBD1 matches at 7 bases. The germline V gene has CDR1 SGHNT and CDR2 YYREEE (reference sequence). V was clipped by 4 bases and J by 0 bases; unmatched bases: 6. This CDR3 comprises 15 residues. The CDR3 spells CASSIGTDANYGYTF. The CDR3 bases are TGTGCCAGCAGCATAGGGACAGACGCTAACTATGGCTACACCTTC.

The chain recombines TRBV3-1 with TRBJ2-7, with 7 bases fitting TRBD1. This CDR3 spans 21 amino acids. The trim removed 3 bases at V and 3 bases at J, leaving 26 bases unmatched. Germline lookup yields CDR1 LGHDT and CDR2 YNNKEL (reference sequence). The CDR3: CASSQSFPGGKVVRGNYEQYF. In DNA, the CDR3 is TGTGCCAGCAGCCAGAGCTTCCCAGGGGGTAAGGTCGTTCGGGGAAACTACGAGCAGTACTTC.

This clonotype was counted between two and nine times. V and J are TRBV5-6 and TRBJ2-5; no firm D call. Germline values: CDR1 SGHDT, CDR2 YYEEEE. V dropped 2 bases and J dropped 2 bases, with 13 bases sitting between them. The CDR3 consists of 15 residues. In nucleotides, the CDR3 is TGTGCCAGCAGCTTAACCAGGCGGTTTCAAGAGACCCAGTACTTC. Translating gives CASSLTRRFQETQYF.

This clonotype was counted a few times. The DNA of the CDR3 is TGTGCCAGCAGTGGACAGGGACCCACTACGGGGACTGAAGCTTTCTTT. It yields the protein CASSGQGPTTGTEAFF. This chain links TRBV2 with TRBJ1-1; TRBD1 matches at 7 bases. With V trimmed by 4 bases and J by 5 bases, 13 bases remained unmatched. The CDR3 runs to 16 residues. Per germline, CDR1 SNHLY and CDR2 FYNNEI. Based on the CDR3 plus reference TRBV2 and TRBJ1-1, the full variable domain is EPEVTQTPSHQVTQMGQEVILRCVPISNHLYFYWYRQILGQKVEFLVSFYNNEISEKSEIFDDQFSVERPDGSNFTLKIRSTKLEDSAMYFCASSGQGPTTGTEAFFGQGTRLTVV.

The CDR3, as DNA: TGTGCCAGCAGTGCTCCGGCCGGCTTCTCTTTCGATCTTGAGCAGTTCTTC. Amino acid sequence: CASSAPAGFSFDLEQFF. The J gene is TRBJ2-1, the V gene TRBV25-1, with D unresolved. The V end was cut by 4 bases, the J end by 9 bases, with 25 bases between. The germline V gene encodes CDR1 MGHDK and CDR2 SYGVNS. The CDR3 loop spans 17 amino acids.